This TCR beta chain was sequenced during a study of radiotherapy plus CTLA-4 blockade in lung cancer. Study summary: 15% to 20% of patients responded objectively, and around 31% achieved disease control.

Assay: immunoSEQ multiplex PCR; the TCRdb copy retains only in-frame clones and omits some. The data contain 45,000 or so clones, around 76% of them singletons. With regard to this clone: The antigen is unknown.

Focal radiation with ipilimumab CTLA-4 blockade was given to patients with chemo-refractory metastatic non-small-cell lung cancer. Looked up from germline, CDR1 is MNHEY and CDR2 is SVGAGI. There are 16 residues in the CDR3. J lost 3 bases, V lost 4 bases, and 8 bases had no gene match. Study-level points and caveats: Clones derived from tumor TCRs expanded in blood after radiotherapy plus ipilimumab.

Specimen: peripheral blood, collected from a patient treated with radiotherapy plus ipilimumab. The sequence was obtained from a human donor with non-small cell lung cancer who had stable disease on radiotherapy plus ipilimumab. This chain uses TRBV6-5 with TRBJ2-7; 11 bases agree with TRBD1. CDR3 nucleotides: TGTGCCAGCAGTTTATTCCCCGGGACAGGGGGCTACGAGCAGTACTTC. Amino acids: CASSLFPGTGGYEQYF.